Below, 26 T cell receptor beta chains from the same sample are listed, as sequenced in a study of cytomegalovirus exposure and HLA in healthy donors. Use of 60 Vbeta and 13 Jbeta primers characterized the PCR. The assay was immunoSEQ multiplex PCR, and TCRdb's table has in-frame clones only and misses some. Of under 200,000 clones in the sample, about 80% were seen once. Sequenced sample: PBMCs. The receptors stem from a woman aged 45-60 years in good health and CMV-seronegative.

The V call is TRBV19, the J call TRBJ2-1; TRBD2 might be the D (7 bases). Trimming removed 6 bases at V and 4 bases at J, with 19 bases between. The CDR3 extends over 16 amino acids. Germline values: CDR1 LNHDA, CDR2 SQIVND (reference sequence). This CDR3 reads CASRLLGGGGYNEQFF. The CDR3 DNA reads TGTGCCAGTAGACTCCTGGGAGGGGGGGGTTACAATGAGCAGTTCTTC. The full variable domain, completed using reference TRBV19 and TRBJ2-1, is DGGITQSPKYLFRKEGQNVTLSCEQNLNHDAMYWYRQDPGQGLRLIYYSQIVNDFQKGDIAEGYSVSREKKESFPLTVTSAQKNPTAFYLCASRLLGGGGYNEQFFGPGTRLTVL.

This chain links TRBV27 with TRBJ2-5, with 11 bases matching TRBD1. The better agreement between TRBJ2-7 and the DNA end casts doubt on the J call. Per germline, CDR1 MNHEY and CDR2 SMNVEV (reference sequence). The CDR3 has 15 residues. CDR3: CASSADRGPSYEQYF. In DNA, the CDR3 is TGTGCCAGCAGTGCGGACAGGGGGCCTTCCTACGAGCAGTACTTC.

This rearrangement joins TRBV5-1 to TRBJ2-1; D possibly corresponds to TRBD1 (5 bases). The CDR3 sequence is 14 residues long. V was shortened by 4 bases and J by 8 bases, with 16 bases between the two germline ends. CDR1 SGHRS and CDR2 YFSETQ come from the germline V gene. CDR3 loop: CASSAYTGWDEQFF. CDR3 nucleotides: TGCGCCAGCAGCGCATACACAGGTTGGGATGAGCAGTTCTTC.

V is TRBV27 and J is TRBJ2-1, with D maybe TRBD2 (5 bases). CDR1 MNHEY and CDR2 SMNVEV come from the germline V gene (reference sequence). The CDR3 extends over 15 amino acids. V was shortened by 3 bases and J by 0 bases, with 9 bases between the two germline ends. CDR3 region: CASSFEGLSYNEQFF. CDR3 sequence (DNA): TGTGCCAGCAGTTTTGAGGGTCTCTCCTACAATGAGCAGTTCTTC.

This chain uses TRBV6-1 with TRBJ2-5; no firm D call. The last part of the DNA fits TRBJ2-7 better; the J call may be wrong. CDR1 and CDR2 (germline): MNHNS, SASEGT. The CDR3 sequence is 14 residues long. This CDR3 reads CASSESSLTYEQYF. CDR3 nucleotides: TGTGCCAGCAGTGAGTCTTCCCTTACCTACGAGCAGTACTTC.

In this sample, this clone turned up a few times. As DNA, the CDR3 is TGTGCCAGCAGTGGGGGGGAATGGGGTTTGTACGAGCAGTACTTC. As protein: CASSGGEWGLYEQYF. The chain couples TRBV6-4 to TRBJ2-7; D might be TRBD2 (6 bases). The length of the CDR3 is 15 residues. The germline CDR1 and CDR2 sequences are MRHNA and SNTAGT. Trimming removed 4 bases from V and 4 bases from J, with 17 bases in between.

The chain carries TRBV6-6 and TRBJ1-1; D remains ambiguous. From germline, CDR1 is MNHNY and CDR2 SVGAGI (reference sequence). This CDR3 contains 15 residues. Trimming removed 5 bases from V and 1 base from J, with 14 bases in between. The CDR3 loop is CASSTADIQNTEAFF. DNA for the CDR3: TGTGCCAGCAGTACCGCCGACATCCAGAACACTGAAGCTTTCTTT.

The chain combines TRBV10-3 with TRBJ2-7; 9 nucleotides match TRBD2. CDR1 is ENHRY and CDR2 is SYGVKD in the germline V gene. The CDR3 consists of 15 residues. Germline trimming cut 2 bases from V and 3 bases from J; bases unmatched to any gene: 5. CDR3 sequence: CAISEVAGGVYEQYF. CDR3 in DNA: TGTGCCATCAGTGAGGTGGCGGGGGGGGTCTACGAGCAGTACTTC.

Notes on this clone: At one boundary the junction diverges from the germline segment, which might be a read error. The genes are TRBV7-9 and TRBJ2-5; TRBD2 aligns across 11 bases. This CDR3 comprises 15 residues. Germline V CDR1 and CDR2: SEHNR, FQNEAQ (reference sequence). In DNA, the CDR3 is TGTGCCAGCAGCCCTAGCGGGGGGACCCAAGAGGCCCAGTACTTC. Translated, it gives CASSPSGGTQEAQYF.

This clone was observed once. This chain uses TRBV7-9 with TRBJ1-1; 8 bases align to TRBD1. The CDR3 sequence is 15 residues long. J gave up 4 bases and V 5 bases, and 9 bases lay outside the gene matches. Germline CDR1 and CDR2: SEHNR and FQNEAQ (reference sequence). The chain's CDR3 is CASSISPDRVTEAFF. CDR3 nucleotide sequence: TGTGCCAGCAGCATCTCCCCGGACAGGGTCACTGAAGCTTTCTTT.

V is TRBV28 and J is TRBJ2-1; 14 positions match TRBD2. The CDR3 covers 15 residues. The trim removed 4 bases at V and 12 bases at J, leaving 8 bases unmatched. Germline assignment: CDR1 MDHEN and CDR2 SYDVKM. CDR3 bases: TGTGCCAGCAGTTGGGGACTAGCGGGAGTATTTTTGCAGTTCTTC. Translated, it gives CASSWGLAGVFLQFF.

This clone was counted a single time. V and J are TRBV7-2 and TRBJ2-1, with a possible D match to TRBD1 (5 bases). The ends were cut back, 3 bases at V and 8 bases at J, with 11 bases in the middle. CDR1 is SGHTA and CDR2 is FQGNSA in the germline V gene. CDR3 size: 13 residues. CDR3 DNA: TGTGCCAGCAGCTTCCGACAGTCCCATGAGCAGTTCTTC. Protein: CASSFRQSHEQFF. The full variable domain, with the rest looked up from reference TRBV7-2 and TRBJ2-1, is GAGVSQSPSNKVTEKGKDVELRCDPISGHTALYWYRQSLGQGLEFLIYFQGNSAPDKSGLPSDRFSAERTGGSVSTLTIQRTQQEDSAVYLCASSFRQSHEQFFGPGTRLTVL.

This clone was counted a single time. V gene TRBV19 combines with J gene TRBJ1-1; 8 bases are shared with TRBD1. V lost 5 bases and J lost 0; bases outside the gene matches: 5. The germline gives CDR1 LNHDA, CDR2 SQIVND (reference sequence). The CDR3 has 15 amino acids. The CDR3 DNA reads as TGTGCCAGTAGTTTGGGACAGGACATGAACACTGAAGCTTTCTTT. This codes for CASSLGQDMNTEAFF.

This rearrangement joins TRBV4-3 to TRBJ2-2, with TRBD2 matching over 9 bases. The CDR3 runs to 17 residues. The V and J ends lost 1 base and 4 bases, in that order; junction bases with no gene match: 7. Germline lookup yields CDR1 LGHNA and CDR2 YSLEER. CDR3: CASSQVQLAGSTGELFF. In DNA, the CDR3 is TGCGCCAGCAGCCAAGTCCAGCTAGCGGGGAGCACCGGGGAGCTGTTTTTT.

The chain couples TRBV30 to TRBJ1-3, with TRBD1 as a possible D gene (5 bases). The germline V gene encodes CDR1 GTSNPN and CDR2 SVGIG (reference sequence). V shed 4 bases and J shed 1 base, with 11 bases lying between them. This CDR3 comprises 14 residues. The DNA of the CDR3 is TGTGCCTGGAACGCAGGGTTTTCTGGAAACACCATATATTTT. This codes for CAWNAGFSGNTIYF.

This chain uses TRBV5-1 with TRBJ1-1; D is ambiguous. Trimming left V 0 bases short and J 3 bases short, with 6 bases between. CDR1 and CDR2 from the germline V gene are SGHRS and YFSETQ. The CDR3 covers 13 residues. The CDR3 reads CASSLGSDTEAFF. The CDR3 coding sequence is TGCGCCAGCAGCTTGGGGTCGGACACTGAAGCTTTCTTT.

The count of this clone is one. This chain connects TRBV2 to TRBJ2-5, with D unresolved. The J call is uncertain, as TRBJ2-7 better fits the DNA end. The CDR3 length is 14 residues. CDR1 is SNHLY, CDR2 FYNNEI, per germline. This chain's CDR3 is CASRSLDGAYEQYF. The CDR3 DNA reads as TGTGCCAGCAGGAGCCTCGACGGAGCCTACGAGCAGTACTTC.

The chain carries TRBV18 and TRBJ2-5; no firm D call. The length of the CDR3 is 12 residues. Trimming took 0 bases from V and 3 from J, leaving 2 bases between them. Looked up from germline, CDR1 is KGHSH and CDR2 is LQKENI. The CDR3 DNA sequence: TGTGCCAGCTCACCACCCGAAGAGACCCAGTACTTC. Its translation: CASSPPEETQYF.

The chain links TRBV6-5 to TRBJ1-1, with unresolved D. Germline CDR1 reads MNHEY; CDR2 reads SVGAGI. The CDR3 length is 13 residues. The ends were cut back, 5 bases at V and 0 bases at J, with 7 bases in the middle. The CDR3 bases are TGTGCCAGCAGTAACAGCATGAACACTGAAGCTTTCTTT. It translates to CASSNSMNTEAFF.

The rearrangement uses TRBV7-2 and TRBJ2-5, with D perhaps TRBD2 (5 bases). This CDR3 has 14 residues. V gave up 5 bases and J gave up 5 bases, with 15 bases separating them. Germline V CDR1 and CDR2: SGHTA, FQGNSA. DNA for the CDR3: TGTGCCAGCAGCCCCCGGAGGACGGGTGAGACCCAGTACTTC. Translated: CASSPRRTGETQYF.

The chain couples TRBV6-5 to TRBJ2-7; weak D call: TRBD2 (5 bases). Per the germline V gene, CDR1 is MNHEY and CDR2 is SVGAGI. V was trimmed by 0 bases and J by 10 bases, leaving 16 bases between them. The CDR3 sequence is 14 residues long. CDR3 sequence (DNA): TGTGCCAGCAGTTACTCGAGGACTGGGCTTCCCCAGTACTTC. Translated, it gives CASSYSRTGLPQYF.

The chain couples TRBV28 to TRBJ1-5, with TRBD1 identical over 8 bases. Trimming removed 6 bases from V and 7 bases from J; junction bases left unmatched: 17. Germline CDR1 and CDR2: MDHEN and SYDVKM. CDR3 length: 17 residues. The CDR3 region has the DNA TGTGCCAGCAGGATATCCCCCCCCAGGGGGCTTGGGCAGCCCCAGCATTTT. Translating gives CASRISPPRGLGQPQHF.

The V call is TRBV25-1, the J call TRBJ2-5, with TRBD2 matching 14 bases. Germline V lookup: CDR1 MGHDK, CDR2 SYGVNS. The CDR3 is 16 residues long. V trimming: 6 bases; J trimming: 4 bases; junction bases outside the gene matches: 7. This CDR3 reads CASSIGLAGGGETQYF. CDR3 coding DNA: TGTGCCAGCAGCATCGGACTAGCGGGAGGAGGAGAGACCCAGTACTTC. Together with reference TRBV25-1 and TRBJ2-5, the CDR3 gives the full variable domain: EADIYQTPRYLVIGTGKKITLECSQTMGHDKMYWYQQDPGMELHLIHYSYGVNSTEKGDLSSESTVSRIRTEHFPLTLESARPSHTSQYLCASSIGLAGGGETQYFGPGTRLLVL.

This clone was picked up one time. The genes are TRBV27 and TRBJ1-4; TRBD1 is a possible D gene (6 bases). V was shortened by 3 bases and J by 8 bases, with 16 bases between the two germline ends. Germline V gives CDR1 MNHEY, CDR2 SMNVEV (reference sequence). This CDR3 region has 15 residues. Written as DNA, the CDR3 is TGTGCCAGCAGTTTTCTTGGGGGGGCGTACGAAAAACTGTTTTTT. It yields the protein CASSFLGGAYEKLFF. Full variable domain (rest looked up from reference TRBV27 and TRBJ1-4): EAQVTQNPRYLITVTGKKLTVTCSQNMNHEYMSWYRQDPGLGLRQIYYSMNVEVTDKGDVPEGYKVSRKEKRNFPLILESPSPNQTSLYFCASSFLGGAYEKLFFGSGTQLSVL.

The chain recombines TRBV30 with TRBJ1-2, with TRBD1 matching 8 bases. There are 13 residues in the CDR3. CDR1 GTSNPN and CDR2 SVGIG come from the germline V gene (reference sequence). V lost 3 bases to trimming and J lost 4 bases; unmatched junction nucleotides: 4. CDR3 sequence: CAWRHRGGYGYTF. The DNA of the CDR3 is TGTGCCTGGAGGCACAGGGGGGGCTATGGCTACACCTTC.

This clone was seen more than once but under ten times. The gene calls are TRBV28 and TRBJ1-2, with 8 bases identical to TRBD1. V was clipped by 3 bases and J by 5 bases; unmatched bases: 5. The V gene's germline CDR1 is MDHEN and CDR2 SYDVKM. There are 14 residues in the CDR3. The CDR3 DNA is TGTGCCAGCAGTTTCCCCAGGGGGCCTTATGGCTACACCTTC. It yields the protein CASSFPRGPYGYTF.